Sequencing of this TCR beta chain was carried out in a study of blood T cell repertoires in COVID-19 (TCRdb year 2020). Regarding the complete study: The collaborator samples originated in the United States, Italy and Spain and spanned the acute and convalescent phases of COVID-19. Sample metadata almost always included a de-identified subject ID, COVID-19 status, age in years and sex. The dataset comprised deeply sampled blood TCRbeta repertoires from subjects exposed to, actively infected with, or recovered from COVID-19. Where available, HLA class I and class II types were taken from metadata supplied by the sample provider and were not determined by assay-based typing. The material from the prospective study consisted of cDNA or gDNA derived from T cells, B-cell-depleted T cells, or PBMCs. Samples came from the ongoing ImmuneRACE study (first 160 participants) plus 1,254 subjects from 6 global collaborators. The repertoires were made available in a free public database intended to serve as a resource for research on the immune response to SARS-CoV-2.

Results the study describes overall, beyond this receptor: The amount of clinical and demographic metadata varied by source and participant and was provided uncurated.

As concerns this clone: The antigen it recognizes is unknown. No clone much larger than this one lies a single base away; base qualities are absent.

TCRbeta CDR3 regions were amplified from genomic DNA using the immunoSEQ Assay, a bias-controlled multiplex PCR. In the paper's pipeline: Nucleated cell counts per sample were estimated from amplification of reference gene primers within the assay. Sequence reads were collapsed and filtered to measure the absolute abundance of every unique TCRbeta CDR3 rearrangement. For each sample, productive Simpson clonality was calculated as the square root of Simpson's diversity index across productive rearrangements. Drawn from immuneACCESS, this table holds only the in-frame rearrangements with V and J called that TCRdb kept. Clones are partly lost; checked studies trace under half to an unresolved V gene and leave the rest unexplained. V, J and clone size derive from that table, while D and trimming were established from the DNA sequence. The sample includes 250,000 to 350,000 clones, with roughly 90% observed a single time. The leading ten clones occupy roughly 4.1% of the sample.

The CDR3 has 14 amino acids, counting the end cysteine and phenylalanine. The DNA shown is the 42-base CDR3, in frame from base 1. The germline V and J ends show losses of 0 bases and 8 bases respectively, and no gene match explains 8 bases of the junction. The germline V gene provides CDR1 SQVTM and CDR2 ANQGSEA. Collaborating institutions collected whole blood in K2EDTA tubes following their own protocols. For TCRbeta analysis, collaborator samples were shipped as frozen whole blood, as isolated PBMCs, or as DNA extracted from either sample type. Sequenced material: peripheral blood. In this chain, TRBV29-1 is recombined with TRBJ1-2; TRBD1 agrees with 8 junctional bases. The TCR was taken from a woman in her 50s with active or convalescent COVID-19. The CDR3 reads CSVEEWGRGQGYTF. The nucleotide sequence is TGCAGCGTTGAAGAATGGGGCAGGGGGCAAGGCTACACCTTC.